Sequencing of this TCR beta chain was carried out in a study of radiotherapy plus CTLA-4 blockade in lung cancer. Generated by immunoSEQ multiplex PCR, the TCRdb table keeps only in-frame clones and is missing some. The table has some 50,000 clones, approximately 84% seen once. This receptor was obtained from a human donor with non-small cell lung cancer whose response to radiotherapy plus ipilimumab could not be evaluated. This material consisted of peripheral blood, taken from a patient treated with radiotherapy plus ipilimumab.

The CDR3 nucleotides read TGCGCCAGCACTCTTCGGGGAGGAGGGACCGGGGAGCTGTTTTTT. It codes for CASTLRGGGTGELFF. V usage is TRBV5-1 and J usage is TRBJ2-2; weak D call: TRBD2 (6 bases). The CDR3 extends over 15 amino acids. Trimming left V 6 bases short and J 5 bases short, with 17 bases between. Germline values: CDR1 SGHRS, CDR2 YFSETQ.